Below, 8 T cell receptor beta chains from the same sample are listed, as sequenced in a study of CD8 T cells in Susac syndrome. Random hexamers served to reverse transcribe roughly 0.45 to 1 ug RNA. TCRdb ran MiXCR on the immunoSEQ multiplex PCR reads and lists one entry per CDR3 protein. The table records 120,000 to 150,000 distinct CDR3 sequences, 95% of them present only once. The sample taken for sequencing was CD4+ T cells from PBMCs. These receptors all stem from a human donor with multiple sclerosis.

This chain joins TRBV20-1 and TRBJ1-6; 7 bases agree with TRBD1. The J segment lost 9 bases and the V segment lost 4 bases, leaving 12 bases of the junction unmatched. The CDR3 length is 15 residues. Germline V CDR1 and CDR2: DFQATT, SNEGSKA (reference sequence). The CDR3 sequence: CSAKVEGALTSPLHF. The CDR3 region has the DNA TGCAGTGCTAAGGTAGAGGGGGCGCTGACTTCACCCCTCCACTTT.

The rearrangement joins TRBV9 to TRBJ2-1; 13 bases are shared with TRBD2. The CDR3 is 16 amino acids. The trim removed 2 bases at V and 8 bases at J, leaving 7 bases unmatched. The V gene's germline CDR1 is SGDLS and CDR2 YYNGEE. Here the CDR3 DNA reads TGTGCCAGCAGCGTTGGACTAGCGGGAGTTAGTCATGAGCAGTTCTTC. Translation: CASSVGLAGVSHEQFF.

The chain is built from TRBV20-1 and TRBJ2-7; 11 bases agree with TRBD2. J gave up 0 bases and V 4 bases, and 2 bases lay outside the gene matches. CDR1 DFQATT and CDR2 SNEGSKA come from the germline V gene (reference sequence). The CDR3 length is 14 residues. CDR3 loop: CSATGLAGSYEQYF. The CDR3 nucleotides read TGCAGTGCTACCGGACTAGCGGGCTCCTACGAGCAGTACTTC.

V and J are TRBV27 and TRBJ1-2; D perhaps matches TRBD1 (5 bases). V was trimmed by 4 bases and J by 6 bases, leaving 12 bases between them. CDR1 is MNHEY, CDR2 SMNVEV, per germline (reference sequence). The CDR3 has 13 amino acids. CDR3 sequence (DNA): TGTGCCAGCAGTTCTAGGGTAGGGGATGGCTACACCTTC. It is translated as CASSSRVGDGYTF.

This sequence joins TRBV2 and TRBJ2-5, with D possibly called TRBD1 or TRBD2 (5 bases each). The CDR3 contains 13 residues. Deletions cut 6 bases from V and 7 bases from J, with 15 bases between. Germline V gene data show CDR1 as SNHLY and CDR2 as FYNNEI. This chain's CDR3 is CASSRDASGTQYF. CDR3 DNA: TGTGCCAGCAGCCGGGACGCCTCAGGGACCCAGTACTTC.

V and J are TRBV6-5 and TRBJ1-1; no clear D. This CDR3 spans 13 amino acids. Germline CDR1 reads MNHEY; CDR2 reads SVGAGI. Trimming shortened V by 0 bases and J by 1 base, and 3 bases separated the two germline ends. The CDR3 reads CASSYSRNTEAFF. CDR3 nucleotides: TGTGCCAGCAGTTACTCGAGGAACACTGAAGCTTTCTTT.

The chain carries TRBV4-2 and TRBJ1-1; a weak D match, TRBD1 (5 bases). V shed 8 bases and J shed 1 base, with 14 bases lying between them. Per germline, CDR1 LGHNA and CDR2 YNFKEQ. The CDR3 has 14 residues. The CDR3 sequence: CASGTAGGNTEAFF. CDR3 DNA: TGTGCCAGCGGGACCGCGGGAGGGAACACTGAAGCTTTCTTT.

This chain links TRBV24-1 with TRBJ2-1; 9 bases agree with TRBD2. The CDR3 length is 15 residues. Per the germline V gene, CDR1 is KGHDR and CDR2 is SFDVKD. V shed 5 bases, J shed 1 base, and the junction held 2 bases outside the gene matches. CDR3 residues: CATSVAGESYNEQFF. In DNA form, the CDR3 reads TGTGCCACCAGTGTAGCGGGAGAGTCCTACAATGAGCAGTTCTTC.